The 13 T cell receptor beta chains below come from one sample, sequenced in a study of T cells in Graves' hyperthyroidism and ophthalmopathy (dated by TCRdb to between 2018 and 2020). The library was generated by multiplex PCR. Sequencing used an Illumina HiSeq 2000. TCR beta CDR3 regions were amplified from RNA transcripts. A first-round RT-PCR of the TCR CDR3 used the HTBI primer set with the Qiagen OneStep RT-PCR kit. TCRdb reran the public reads through fastp at Q25 and MiXCR, keeping productive beta chains. CDR3 protein sequences are deduplicated, and each keeps its most common genes and DNA. For this sample the table gives about 420,000 distinct CDR3 sequences, of which about a sixth were detected only once. The ten largest account for just under 8% of the sample. The sample comprised blood. The receptors shown here come from a young woman with Graves' hyperthyroidism.

Many counts were recorded for this clonotype. The gene calls are TRBV2 and TRBJ2-1; 10 positions agree with TRBD1. Trimming removed 10 bases from V and 2 bases from J; junction bases left unmatched: 23. Germline CDR1 and CDR2: SNHLY and FYNNEI. The CDR3 totals 20 residues. CDR3 coding DNA: TGTGCCAACCCAAAATTCCGGGACAGGGGTTCGGGGGGCCCCTACAATGAGCAGTTCTTC. It yields the protein CANPKFRDRGSGGPYNEQFF.

This clonotype came up a few times. The rearrangement joins TRBV6-1 to TRBJ1-6, with D perhaps matching TRBD1 (5 bases). CDR3 size: 15 residues. Trimming left V 6 bases short and J 9 bases short, with 18 bases between. Germline lookup yields CDR1 MNHNS and CDR2 SASEGT. The CDR3 protein is CASSHGAGLGSPLHF. DNA of the CDR3: TGTGCCAGCAGCCACGGGGCGGGATTGGGTTCACCCCTCCACTTT.

The chain couples TRBV28 to TRBJ1-5, with a possible D match to TRBD1 (6 bases). V shed 7 bases and J shed 6 bases, with 19 bases lying between them. The CDR3 covers 15 residues. CDR1 and CDR2 (germline): MDHEN, SYDVKM. In DNA form, the CDR3 reads TGTGCCAGCACCATCCCCGGGGGGGCCACTCAGCCCCAGCATTTT. Translated: CASTIPGGATQPQHF.

This clonotype was detected ten times or more. This chain joins TRBV19 and TRBJ2-2; D might be TRBD2 (6 bases). The V and J ends lost 8 bases and 5 bases respectively, with 18 bases between them. Looked up from germline, CDR1 is LNHDA and CDR2 is SQIVND (reference sequence). The CDR3 loop spans 15 amino acids. The CDR3: CASGSGGKRTGELFF. The CDR3, as DNA: TGTGCCAGTGGGTCCGGCGGGAAGAGAACCGGGGAGCTGTTTTTT.

This chain links TRBV7-9 with TRBJ1-4; unclear D gene. The V end was cut by 7 bases, the J end by 0 bases, with 12 bases between. There are 15 residues in the CDR3. Germline CDR1 is SEHNR and CDR2 is FQNEAQ (reference sequence). CDR3 region: CASNLDPTTNEKLFF. Here the CDR3 DNA reads TGTGCCAGCAACCTGGATCCTACAACTAATGAAAAACTGTTTTTT.

This clonotype was recorded at least ten times. V gene TRBV3-1 combines with J gene TRBJ2-2, with TRBD2 identical over 7 bases. The V gene's germline CDR1 is LGHDT and CDR2 YNNKEL (reference sequence). The CDR3 runs to 18 residues. The junction had 14 bases not matched to a gene; V was cut back by 4 bases and J by 3 bases. For the CDR3, the DNA is TGTGCCAGCAGCCCCCGACTAGCCGGGACGTGGGACACCGGGGAGCTGTTTTTT. Translating it yields CASSPRLAGTWDTGELFF.

This clonotype was recorded many times. V and J are TRBV5-1 and TRBJ2-3; TRBD1 aligns across 10 bases. The CDR3 consists of 16 residues. With 4 bases clipped from V and 5 bases from J, the junction kept 10 bases outside the gene matches. The germline gives CDR1 SGHRS, CDR2 YFSETQ. The DNA for the CDR3 is TGCGCCAGCAGCCCTCGCAGACAGGGGGCGGGAGATACGCAGTATTTT. This translates into CASSPRRQGAGDTQYF.

Comment on this clonotype: A much bigger clone sits one base away, suggesting this may be a read error. The J gene is TRBJ2-6, the V gene TRBV3-1; the D gene is possibly TRBD2 (6 bases). This CDR3 is 16 amino acids long. Trimming took 7 bases from V and 8 from J, leaving 21 bases between them. Germline CDR1 is LGHDT and CDR2 is YNNKEL (reference sequence). The DNA of the CDR3 is TGTGCCAGCACCCCTTCACTAGTGGGCGGGACCAACGTCCTGACTTTC. Residues: CASTPSLVGGTNVLTF. Looking up the rest from reference TRBV3-1 and TRBJ2-6 gives the full variable domain: DTAVSQTPKYLVTQMGNDKSIKCEQNLGHDTMYWYKQDSKKFLKIMFSYNNKELIINETVPNRFSPKSPDKAHLNLHINSLELGDSAVYFCASTPSLVGGTNVLTFGAGSRLTVL.

This clonotype was seen ten or more times. The CDR3 DNA reads TGTGCCAGCAGTTTCACGGTGGAGGACGAGCAGTACTTC. The encoded protein is CASSFTVEDEQYF. This chain joins TRBV12-3 or TRBV12-4 and TRBJ2-7; TRBD2 might be the D (5 bases). Trimming shortened V by 3 bases and J by 5 bases, and 11 bases separated the two germline ends. The length of the CDR3 is 13 residues.

Many counts were recorded for this clonotype. The rearrangement links TRBV3-1 to TRBJ2-7, with D unclear. V was cut by 4 bases and J by 5 bases, with 12 bases left in between. Germline V gene sequence: CDR1 LGHDT, CDR2 YNNKEL (reference sequence). This CDR3 has 13 amino acids. DNA of the CDR3: TGTGCCAGCAGCCGGTTTGGGTTGCACGAGCAGTACTTC. Residues: CASSRFGLHEQYF.

This clonotype was counted many times. The V and J genes are TRBV19 and TRBJ1-5; D might be TRBD1 (6 bases). This CDR3 is 16 amino acids long. CDR1 and CDR2 (germline): LNHDA, SQIVND (reference sequence). V was clipped by 3 bases and J by 6 bases, with 18 bases between them. CDR3 sequence reads: CASSILMTGGRQPQHF. The CDR3 nucleotides read TGTGCCAGTAGTATCTTAATGACAGGAGGTCGTCAGCCCCAGCATTTT.

The rearrangement links TRBV10-3 to TRBJ2-7; 11 nucleotides agree with TRBD2. The germline V gene encodes CDR1 ENHRY and CDR2 SYGVKD. J was trimmed by 0 bases and V by 6 bases; bases with no gene match: 1. This CDR3 region has 14 residues. The CDR3 DNA reads as TGTGCCATCAGCACTAGCGGGGGCTCCTACGAGCAGTACTTC. The encoded protein is CAISTSGGSYEQYF.

V is TRBV7-8 and J is TRBJ1-2, with 9 bases identical to TRBD1. This CDR3 has 17 residues. J was trimmed by 4 bases and V by 1 base; bases with no gene match: 10. CDR1 SGHVS and CDR2 FQNEAQ come from the germline V gene. CDR3 region: CASSLVRDRVGGYGYTF. The CDR3 coding sequence is TGTGCCAGCAGCTTAGTTCGGGACAGGGTTGGAGGCTATGGCTACACCTTC. Variable domain in full (rest from reference TRBV7-8 and TRBJ1-2): GAGVSQSPRYKVAKRGQDVALRCDPISGHVSLFWYQQALGQGPEFLTYFQNEAQLDKSGLPSDRFFAERPEGSVSTLKIQRTQQEDSAVYLCASSLVRDRVGGYGYTFGSGTRLTVV.